Described below is a single TCR beta chain sequence and its context. The PCR had 60 Vbeta and 13 Jbeta primers. Sequenced by immunoSEQ multiplex PCR; TCRdb stores in-frame clones only, minus some. The sample data list approximately 120,000 clones. Trimming took 2 bases from V and 5 from J, leaving 4 bases between them. CDR3 length: 11 amino acids. Germline V gene sequence: CDR1 MDHEN, CDR2 SYDVKM. This specimen belongs to a study of cytomegalovirus exposure and HLA in healthy donors. This chain joins TRBV28 and TRBJ2-7; D is unresolved. This sequence originates from a woman in her sixties in good health and CMV-seronegative. The specimen sequenced was PBMCs. The CDR3 DNA follows: TGTGCCAGCAGTTTAGGCAACGAGCAGTACTTC. This translates into CASSLGNEQYF. Combining the CDR3 with reference TRBV28 and TRBJ2-7 gives the whole variable domain DVKVTQSSRYLVKRTGEKVFLECVQDMDHENMFWYRQDPGLGLRLIYFSYDVKMKEKGDIPEGYSVSREKKERFSLILESASTNQTSMYLCASSLGNEQYFGPGTRLTVT.